This T cell receptor beta chain emerged from a study of cytomegalovirus exposure and HLA in healthy donors. Libraries were prepared by immunoSEQ multiplex PCR; TCRdb keeps only in-frame clonotypes and omits some of them. Here the sample spans some 210,000 clones, 87% being singletons. General study results and limits: A list of 150 to 200 TCR beta chains associated with cytomegalovirus was given. As confirmed in vitro, a few CMV-associated chains were specific for CMV antigens.

In the case of this clone: Its antigen is unidentified.

Per germline, CDR1 SQVTM and CDR2 ANQGSEA. The CDR3 contains 13 residues. V lost 0 bases and J lost 1, with 7 bases in between. Sample: PBMCs. V gene TRBV29-1 combines with J gene TRBJ2-7; no clear D. The clonotype comes from a woman under 30 in good health and CMV-seropositive. CDR3 DNA sequence: TGCAGCGTTGAAGACAGATCATCCTACGAGCAGTACTTC. This translates into CSVEDRSSYEQYF.